The present T cell receptor beta chain was sequenced within a study of CD8+ T cells in alopecia areata. About the study: Treated patients received oral tofacitinib, 5 to 10 mg twice daily. Study-level points and caveats: Scalp and blood samples kept many expanded lesional clones throughout tofacitinib. Clonality in the scalp and expanded CD8+ clones ranked among the top 100 were significantly decreased by tofacitinib.

The sample holds one count of this clone. The target antigen is unknown. Extracted from the samples, RNA was reverse transcribed into cDNA to serve as the sequencing template. Using immunoSEQ multiplex PCR, the repertoire was profiled, and TCRdb retains in-frame clones only, with some absent. The table lists around 270,000 clones, more than 45% of them singletons, with over 1.5% in the top ten. The treatment here: oral pan-JAK inhibitor, 5-10 mg twice daily. The sample in question was CD4+ T cells sorted from blood, obtained at week 24, from a patient treated with tofacitinib. This sequence was found in a human donor with alopecia areata.

CDR3 sequence (DNA): TGCAGCGTTGGGGGACAGGGGATTAATCAGCCCCAGCATTTT. Amino acid sequence: CSVGGQGINQPQHF. The chain carries TRBV29-1 and TRBJ1-5; 10 bases are a match to TRBD1. The germline V gene encodes CDR1 SQVTM and CDR2 ANQGSEA. The V segment lost 4 bases and the J segment 4 bases; nucleotides outside the gene matches: 4. The CDR3 contains 14 residues.